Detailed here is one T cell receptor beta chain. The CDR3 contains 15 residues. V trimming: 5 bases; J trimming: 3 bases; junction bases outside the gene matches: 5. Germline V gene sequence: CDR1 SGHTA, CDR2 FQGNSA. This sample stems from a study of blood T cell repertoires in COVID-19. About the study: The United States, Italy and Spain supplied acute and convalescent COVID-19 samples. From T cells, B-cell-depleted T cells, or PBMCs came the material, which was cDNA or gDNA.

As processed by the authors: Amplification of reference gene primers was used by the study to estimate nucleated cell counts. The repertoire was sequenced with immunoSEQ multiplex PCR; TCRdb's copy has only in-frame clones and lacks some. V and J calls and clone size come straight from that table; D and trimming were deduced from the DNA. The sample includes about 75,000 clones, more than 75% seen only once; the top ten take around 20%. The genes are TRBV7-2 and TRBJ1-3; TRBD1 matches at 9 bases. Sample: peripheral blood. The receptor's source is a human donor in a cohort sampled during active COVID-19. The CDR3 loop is CASSQQGAGGNTIYF. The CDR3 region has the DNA TGTGCCAGCAGCCAACAGGGGGCGGGTGGAAACACCATATATTTT. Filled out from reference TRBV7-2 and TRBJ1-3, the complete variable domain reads GAGVSQSPSNKVTEKGKDVELRCDPISGHTALYWYRQSLGQGLEFLIYFQGNSAPDKSGLPSDRFSAERTGGSVSTLTIQRTQQEDSAVYLCASSQQGAGGNTIYFGEGSWLTVV.